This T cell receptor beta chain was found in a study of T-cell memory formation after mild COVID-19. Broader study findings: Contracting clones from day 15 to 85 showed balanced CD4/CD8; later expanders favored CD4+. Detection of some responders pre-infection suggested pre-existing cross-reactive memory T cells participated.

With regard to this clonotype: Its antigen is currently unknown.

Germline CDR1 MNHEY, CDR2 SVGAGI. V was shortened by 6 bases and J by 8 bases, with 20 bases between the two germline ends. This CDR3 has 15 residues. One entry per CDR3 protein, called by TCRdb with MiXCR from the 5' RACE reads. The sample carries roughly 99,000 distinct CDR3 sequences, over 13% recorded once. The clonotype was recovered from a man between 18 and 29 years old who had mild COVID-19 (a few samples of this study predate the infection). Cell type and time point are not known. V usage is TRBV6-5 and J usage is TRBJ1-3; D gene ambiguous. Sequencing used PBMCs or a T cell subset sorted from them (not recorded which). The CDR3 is CASRACFLEPHTIYF. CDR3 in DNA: TGTGCCAGCAGGGCGTGCTTTCTTGAACCCCACACCATATATTTT.